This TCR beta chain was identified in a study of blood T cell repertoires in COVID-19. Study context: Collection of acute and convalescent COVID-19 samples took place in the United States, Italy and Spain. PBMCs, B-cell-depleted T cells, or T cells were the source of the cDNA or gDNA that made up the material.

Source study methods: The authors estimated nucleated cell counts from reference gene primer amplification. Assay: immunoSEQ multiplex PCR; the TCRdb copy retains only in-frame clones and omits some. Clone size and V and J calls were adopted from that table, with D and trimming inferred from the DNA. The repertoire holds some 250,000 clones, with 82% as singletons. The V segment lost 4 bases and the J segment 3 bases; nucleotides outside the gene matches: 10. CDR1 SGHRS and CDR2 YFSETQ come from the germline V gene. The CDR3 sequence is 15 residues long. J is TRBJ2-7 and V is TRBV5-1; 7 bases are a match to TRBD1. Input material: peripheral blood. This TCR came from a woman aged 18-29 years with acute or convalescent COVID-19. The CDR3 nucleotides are TGCGCCAGCAGCATTTCAGGGGGTGGCCTCTACGAGCAGTACTTC. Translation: CASSISGGGLYEQYF. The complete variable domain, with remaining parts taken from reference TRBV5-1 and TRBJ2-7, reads KAGVTQTPRYLIKTRGQQVTLSCSPISGHRSVSWYQQTPGQGLQFLFEYFSETQRNKGNFPGRFSGRQFSNSRSEMNVSTLELGDSALYLCASSISGGGLYEQYFGPGTRLTVT.